This is a list of T cell receptor beta chains from one sample in a study of blood T cell repertoires in COVID-19. Produced via immunoSEQ multiplex PCR; TCRdb's table is partial and in-frame only. The sample includes 140,000 to 150,000 clones, 70% to 90% of them seen just once. The source material was peripheral blood. The receptors were sampled from a woman aged 60-75 years with COVID-19, enrolled during active disease. Both conserved end residues are part of each CDR3. D genes are given only for firm matches. Clone size is shown for a subset of rows, as once, few, many or a class of expanded clone.

d_gene	v_gene	j_gene	abundance	CDR3nt	CDR3aa
NA	TRBV6-6	TRBJ1-1	NA	TGTGCCAGCACCCAGATCGTGGACACTGAAGCTTTCTTT	CASTQIVDTEAFF
NA	TRBV12-3/TRBV12-4	TRBJ1-5	NA	TGTGCCAGCAGTTTAGGCGATCAGCCCCAGCATTTT	CASSLGDQPQHF
NA	TRBV4-1	TRBJ2-2	NA	TGCGCCAGCAGCCAACCCCACTTGAACACCGGGGAGCTGTTTTTT	CASSQPHLNTGELFF
TRBD2	TRBV19	TRBJ2-1	NA	TGTGCCAGTAGTGGGACTAGCATGGATGAGCAGTTCTTC	CASSGTSMDEQFF
NA	TRBV9	TRBJ2-1	NA	TGTGCCAGCAGCGTAGTGGCAGCGGGCTCTTACAATGAGCAGTTCTTC	CASSVVAAGSYNEQFF
NA	TRBV9	TRBJ1-3	NA	TGTGCCAGCAGCGTAGCGAACAGTCCCTCTGGAAACACCATATATTTT	CASSVANSPSGNTIYF
NA	TRBV5-1	TRBJ2-1	NA	TGCGCCAGCAGCTTGGGGGCAGGGGCCGGTTCTTACAATGAGCAGTTCTTC	CASSLGAGAGSYNEQFF
NA	TRBV15	TRBJ1-6	NA	TGTGCCACCAGCAGAGATCGAGGGAGCTCCTATAATTCACCCCTCCACTTT	CATSRDRGSSYNSPLHF
NA	TRBV7-9	TRBJ1-3	NA	TGTGCCAGCAGCCCGAGGTCGCAAAGCTCTGGAAACACCATATATTTT	CASSPRSQSSGNTIYF
NA	TRBV30	TRBJ1-5	NA	TGTGCCTGGAGTGTACACGGAGATCAGCCCCAGCATTTT	CAWSVHGDQPQHF
TRBD1	TRBV7-9	TRBJ1-5	NA	TGTGCCAGCAGCCTATCAGGGGGCGCTACCTTTAGCAATCAGCCCCAGCATTTT	CASSLSGGATFSNQPQHF
NA	TRBV5-4	TRBJ1-2	NA	TGTGCCAGCAGCTTTACAGGGACCTATGGCTACACCTTC	CASSFTGTYGYTF
TRBD2	TRBV5-1	TRBJ2-5	few	TGCGCCAGCAGCCCCCAGGGACTAGCGGGGCAAGAGACCCAGTACTTC	CASSPQGLAGQETQYF
TRBD2	TRBV13	TRBJ2-7	NA	TGTGCCAGCAGCTTAACTAGCGGGGGTGGCGAGCAGTACTTC	CASSLTSGGGEQYF
NA	TRBV11-3	TRBJ2-1	few	TGTGCCAGCAGCCCTGCAACCAGGGCTACCTACAATGAGCAGTTCTTC	CASSPATRATYNEQFF
NA	TRBV7-8	TRBJ1-1	NA	TGTGCCAGCAGCTATCAGGGCGCTGAGAACACTGAAGCTTTCTTT	CASSYQGAENTEAFF